This TCR beta chain was retrieved from a study of blood T cell repertoires in COVID-19. Overall study context: The samples span acute and convalescent COVID-19 from the United States, Italy and Spain. Nucleic acid was either cDNA or gDNA, and it came from T cells, B-cell-depleted T cells, or PBMCs.

The CDR3 has 13 amino acids. The germline gives CDR1 SGHRS, CDR2 YFSETQ. Trimming pared 1 base from V and 4 bases from J, leaving 9 bases between. Per the original data handling: Amplification with reference gene primers provided the estimates of nucleated cell counts. Profiling relied on immunoSEQ multiplex PCR, and the TCRdb table lists in-frame clones only, not all of them. For V, J and clone size, that table is used; D and trimming come from the DNA. The sample has over 250,000 clones, about 80% seen once; the top ten hold 3.3%. Sequenced: peripheral blood. The chain carries TRBV5-1 and TRBJ2-7, with D possibly matching TRBD1 (7 bases). This TCR derives from a woman of 80 years or more with acute or convalescent COVID-19. The CDR3 protein is CASSLPGGYEQYF. In nucleotides, the CDR3 is TGCGCCAGCAGCTTGCCAGGGGGGTACGAGCAGTACTTC.